This T cell receptor (beta chain) originates from a study of T cell responses to AZD1222 COVID-19 vaccine. Study summary: Investigators merged groups given second doses at roughly 4 or roughly 12 weeks.

Points on this clone: Its cognate antigen is unknown.

Clones were sequenced by immunoSEQ multiplex PCR, and TCRdb holds only the in-frame ones, with some missing. Of roughly 150,000 clones listed, roughly nine tenths were seen once; the top ten hold 6% to 8%. Notes on the study in general: Vaccine-related CD4 TCRs covered spike, predominating at 160-218 and 743-854. It was only after the peak T cell response that any repertoires were sampled.

CDR3 length: 16 residues. Trimming shortened V by 4 bases and J by 2 bases, and 18 bases separated the two germline ends. This receptor was taken from an adult in good health. The chain uses TRBV23-1 and TRBJ2-7; D is unresolved. TRBV23-1 is recorded as an ORF, its role being uncertain. This material consisted of peripheral blood, taken on day 0 of AZD1222 vaccination. The CDR3 nucleotides read TGCGCCAGCAGTCGGACCAGATGCGCGAGTGCCTACGAGCAGTACTTC. Its translation: CASSRTRCASAYEQYF.